What follows are 28 T cell receptor beta chains derived from one specimen sequenced in a study of cytomegalovirus exposure and HLA in healthy donors. 60 Vbeta and 13 Jbeta primers were used in PCR. The table came from immunoSEQ multiplex PCR; TCRdb's copy has only in-frame clones and leaves some out. The sample shows approximately 140,000 clones, 82% of them seen only once. Sequences were obtained from PBMCs. The receptors here all came from a man between 18 and 29 years old in good health and CMV-seropositive.

To note about this clone: Other DNA sequences in this specimen translate into the identical CDR3. V usage is TRBV28 and J usage is TRBJ1-2; 8 bases are shared with TRBD1. V shed 6 bases and J 4 bases; nucleotides not matched to a gene: 4. The CDR3 runs 13 residues. Germline assignment: CDR1 MDHEN and CDR2 SYDVKM. CDR3: CASSRGQGYGYTF. The DNA of the CDR3 is TGTGCCAGCAGCCGTGGACAGGGCTATGGCTACACCTTC.

This sequence joins TRBV14 and TRBJ2-5; D gene uncertain. Germline CDR1 SGHDN, CDR2 FVKESK. The length of the CDR3 is 13 residues. The V end lost 6 bases, the J end lost 5 bases, and 13 bases lay between the germline ends. In DNA, the CDR3 is TGTGCCAGCAGTCGAGATTTATTCGAGACCCAGTACTTC. The encoded protein is CASSRDLFETQYF.

The chain has TRBV29-1 and TRBJ2-7, with 7 nucleotides matching TRBD2. Unmatched junction bases numbered 17, after V lost 4 bases and J lost 2 bases. This CDR3 comprises 17 residues. The germline CDR1 and CDR2 sequences are SQVTM and ANQGSEA. For the CDR3, the DNA is TGCAGCGTTGGTAAACTACTAACTAGCGCCGACACCTACGAGCAGTACTTC. Translated, it gives CSVGKLLTSADTYEQYF.

This rearrangement joins TRBV11-2 to TRBJ2-7; D is perhaps TRBD2 (5 bases). The CDR3 extends over 14 amino acids. CDR1 is SGHAT and CDR2 is FQNNGV in the germline V gene. Trimming removed 2 bases at V and 8 bases at J, with 16 bases between. DNA of the CDR3: TGTGCCAGCAGCTTATTAATAGAGGGTAGTAAGCAGTACTTC. This translates into CASSLLIEGSKQYF.

The rearrangement joins TRBV7-2 to TRBJ1-2; a possible D gene is TRBD1 (5 bases). V was clipped by 6 bases and J by 3 bases, with 8 bases between them. The CDR3 runs 12 residues. Germline V gene lookup returns CDR1 SGHTA and CDR2 FQGNSA. This CDR3 is CASSRQHYGYTF. In nucleotides, the CDR3 is TGTGCCAGCAGTAGACAGCACTATGGCTACACCTTC.

Comment on this clone: One end of the junction fails to match germline, which may point to a read error. This chain joins TRBV2 and TRBJ1-1; TRBD1 aligns across 7 bases. The CDR3 consists of 18 residues. Germline CDR1 is SNHLY and CDR2 is FYNNEI. As DNA, the CDR3 is TGTGCCAGCAGTGAAACCCCGGTTTTAGGGGGCTTGAACACCGAAGCTTTCTTT. Residues: CASSETPVLGGLNTEAFF.

The rearrangement joins TRBV11-2 to TRBJ2-7, with 10 bases matching TRBD1. Losses at the gene ends were 1 base for V and 1 base for J; bases not matched to a gene: 7. The CDR3 is made up of 17 amino acids. Germline V gene lookup returns CDR1 SGHAT and CDR2 FQNNGV. CDR3 residues: CASSLVVTGGYSYEQYF. The CDR3 bases are TGTGCCAGCAGCTTAGTGGTGACAGGGGGCTATTCCTACGAGCAGTACTTC.

This sequence joins TRBV28 and TRBJ2-7; possible D gene TRBD1, 5 bases. Germline-derived CDR1 and CDR2 are MDHEN and SYDVKM. This CDR3 spans 17 amino acids. V lost 6 bases and J 3 bases, leaving 24 bases between the germline ends. CDR3 sequence (DNA): TGTGCCAGCAGCGCTAATACTTTAGGGGCTAAGCTCTACGAGCAGTACTTC. Translating gives CASSANTLGAKLYEQYF. The full variable domain, its missing parts supplied by reference TRBV28 and TRBJ2-7, is DVKVTQSSRYLVKRTGEKVFLECVQDMDHENMFWYRQDPGLGLRLIYFSYDVKMKEKGDIPEGYSVSREKKERFSLILESASTNQTSMYLCASSANTLGAKLYEQYFGPGTRLTVT.

The V call is TRBV30, the J call TRBJ1-4; D is possibly TRBD1 (5 bases). The CDR3 has 13 amino acids. The V gene lost 6 bases and the J gene lost 6 bases, with 14 bases spanning the gap. CDR1 is GTSNPN, CDR2 SVGIG, per germline (reference sequence). The CDR3 bases are TGTGCCTGTCTAGGAGACAGAGATGAAAAACTGTTTTTT. It translates to CACLGDRDEKLFF.

V and J are TRBV6-5 and TRBJ1-2, with TRBD1 matching over 12 bases. CDR3 size: 14 residues. Trimming took 3 bases from V and 13 from J; bases not matched to a gene: 9. Per the germline V gene, CDR1 is MNHEY and CDR2 is SVGAGI. CDR3 in DNA: TGTGCCAGCAGTTATCCCGGGACAGGGGGCGCGACCACCTTC. Protein: CASSYPGTGGATTF.

This clone was counted a single time. The gene calls are TRBV28 and TRBJ1-4; D gene ambiguous. Germline V gene data show CDR1 as MDHEN and CDR2 as SYDVKM. Trimming removed 4 bases from V and 7 bases from J, with 16 bases in between. CDR3 length equals 15 residues. CDR3 nucleotide sequence: TGTGCCAGCAGTTACCCCTCGGGCGGAGGTGAAAAACTGTTTTTT. Translation: CASSYPSGGGEKLFF.

CDR3 region: CASSLLAGVTYEQYF. The CDR3 nucleotides are TGTGCCAGCAGCTTATTAGCGGGAGTCACCTACGAGCAGTACTTC. This rearrangement joins TRBV11-2 to TRBJ2-7; TRBD2 agrees at 9 bases. Germline trimming cut 2 bases from V and 2 bases from J; bases unmatched to any gene: 4. This CDR3 contains 15 residues. Germline-derived CDR1 and CDR2 are SGHAT and FQNNGV.

The rearrangement joins TRBV5-1 to TRBJ2-6; D gene uncertain. Germline-derived CDR1 and CDR2 are SGHRS and YFSETQ. CDR3 length: 14 amino acids. Trimming pared 7 bases from V and 0 bases from J, leaving 8 bases between. CDR3 in amino acids: CASDPGSGANVLTF. The CDR3 region has the DNA TGCGCCAGCGACCCAGGCTCTGGGGCCAACGTCCTGACTTTC. Complete variable domain (other parts from reference TRBV5-1 and TRBJ2-6): KAGVTQTPRYLIKTRGQQVTLSCSPISGHRSVSWYQQTPGQGLQFLFEYFSETQRNKGNFPGRFSGRQFSNSRSEMNVSTLELGDSALYLCASDPGSGANVLTFGAGSRLTVL.

This clone was seen once. The chain couples TRBV19 to TRBJ2-1; TRBD2 matches 10 bases. This CDR3 is 17 amino acids long. The junction had 6 bases not matched to a gene; V was cut back by 2 bases and J by 2 bases. Germline-derived CDR1 and CDR2 are LNHDA and SQIVND (reference sequence). This chain's CDR3 is CASSILAGANTYNEQFF. CDR3 DNA sequence: TGTGCCAGTAGTATACTAGCGGGGGCAAATACCTACAATGAGCAGTTCTTC.

The chain links TRBV13 to TRBJ1-3; D not certain. The V gene lost 5 bases and the J gene lost 0 bases, with 11 bases spanning the gap. The CDR3 length is 15 residues. Germline CDR1 and CDR2: PRHDT and FYEKMQ (reference sequence). The CDR3 sequence: CASSPGSYSGNTIYF. In nucleotides, the CDR3 is TGTGCCAGCAGCCCCGGGTCTTACTCTGGAAACACCATATATTTT. Combining the CDR3 with reference TRBV13 and TRBJ1-3 gives the whole variable domain AAGVIQSPRHLIKEKRETATLKCYPIPRHDTVYWYQQGPGQDPQFLISFYEKMQSDKGSIPDRFSAQQFSDYHSELNMSSLELGDSALYFCASSPGSYSGNTIYFGEGSWLTVV.

This rearrangement joins TRBV30 to TRBJ2-3; 7 bases are shared with TRBD2. The CDR3 has 17 residues. The ends lost 4 bases at V and 0 bases at J; junction bases unmatched: 13. Germline CDR1 is GTSNPN and CDR2 is SVGIG (reference sequence). CDR3 sequence (DNA): TGTGCCTGGAAGGCTAGCGGACTCCGATCTAGCACAGATACGCAGTATTTT. As protein: CAWKASGLRSSTDTQYF.

The gene calls are TRBV30 and TRBJ1-2, with 10 bases fitting TRBD1. V shed 7 bases and J 5 bases; nucleotides not matched to a gene: 10. The CDR3 extends over 14 amino acids. Germline assignment: CDR1 GTSNPN and CDR2 SVGIG (reference sequence). CDR3 region: CASSTGTGDYGYTF. Written as DNA, the CDR3 is TGTGCCTCCTCAACCGGGACAGGGGATTATGGCTACACCTTC.

The chain has TRBV5-1 and TRBJ2-2, with D tentatively TRBD1 (6 bases). CDR3 length: 16 amino acids. Germline V CDR1 and CDR2: SGHRS, YFSETQ. V was shortened by 4 bases and J by 4 bases, with 17 bases between the two germline ends. CDR3 protein: CASSGGLRGITGELFF. The CDR3 bases are TGCGCCAGCAGCGGCGGTCTCAGGGGAATCACCGGGGAGCTGTTTTTT.

J is TRBJ2-7 and V is TRBV14; TRBD1 might be the D (6 bases). The ends were cut back, 4 bases at V and 2 bases at J, with 15 bases in the middle. The CDR3 has 15 residues. The germline CDR1 and CDR2 sequences are SGHDN and FVKESK. The CDR3 reads CASSPRDGTTYEQYF. The DNA for the CDR3 is TGTGCCAGCAGCCCTCGGGACGGGACAACCTACGAGCAGTACTTC.

The V call is TRBV18, the J call TRBJ1-3, with D perhaps matching TRBD1 (6 bases). The germline CDR1 and CDR2 sequences are KGHSH and LQKENI. V dropped 2 bases and J dropped 0 bases, with 8 bases sitting between them. The CDR3 runs 15 residues. This chain's CDR3 is CASSPDRFSGNTIYF. CDR3 nucleotide sequence: TGTGCCAGCTCACCAGACAGGTTCTCTGGAAACACCATATATTTT.

The chain is built from TRBV11-3 and TRBJ2-5, with D perhaps matching TRBD2 (5 bases). Germline-derived CDR1 and CDR2 are SGHNT and YENEEA. The V and J ends lost 4 bases and 7 bases respectively, with 19 bases between them. The CDR3 is made up of 15 amino acids. CDR3 residues: CASSSDRETRGTQYF. The CDR3 DNA follows: TGTGCCAGCAGCTCAGATAGGGAGACACGGGGGACCCAGTACTTC. Full variable domain (outside the CDR3, taken from reference TRBV11-3 and TRBJ2-5): EAGVVQSPRYKIIEKKQPVAFWCNPISGHNTLYWYLQNLGQGPELLIRYENEEAVDDSQLPKDRFSAERLKGVDSTLKIQPAELGDSAVYLCASSSDRETRGTQYFGPGTRLLVL.

The V and J genes are TRBV5-1 and TRBJ1-1; 7 positions match TRBD1. CDR1 is SGHRS and CDR2 is YFSETQ in the germline V gene. V lost 0 bases, J lost 4 bases, and 6 bases stayed unmatched. The CDR3 totals 15 residues. The CDR3, as DNA: TGCGCCAGCAGCTTGGGGGGCAGGGGGAGCACTGAAGCTTTCTTT. Translated, it gives CASSLGGRGSTEAFF.

This clone was counted a few times. V usage is TRBV21-1 and J usage is TRBJ1-1. TRBV21-1 is listed as a pseudogene. The CDR3 runs to 13 residues. The CDR3, as DNA: TGTGCCAGCCGGGGGGAGGGGCGAACTGAAGCTTTCTTT. This codes for CASRGEGRTEAFF.

This clone was counted between two and nine times. The gene calls are TRBV28 and TRBJ1-5, with 10 positions matching TRBD1. V was pared by 4 bases and J by 5 bases, with 2 bases of the junction left unmatched. Germline loops: CDR1 MDHEN, CDR2 SYDVKM. CDR3 length equals 14 residues. The CDR3 protein is CASSSGQGDQPQHF. CDR3 bases: TGTGCCAGCAGTTCTGGACAGGGGGATCAGCCCCAGCATTTT.

This clone has just one count. The chain employs TRBV6-5 and TRBJ1-2; 9 bases line up with TRBD1. This CDR3 region has 13 residues. Germline CDR1 reads MNHEY; CDR2 reads SVGAGI. The junction had 2 bases not matched to a gene; V was cut back by 1 base and J by 8 bases. CDR3 sequence reads: CASSYFGQGGYTF. The CDR3 coding sequence is TGTGCCAGCAGTTACTTTGGACAGGGGGGCTACACCTTC.

V gene TRBV4-1 combines with J gene TRBJ2-7; D may be TRBD1 (5 bases). Deletions cut 0 bases from V and 3 bases from J, with 15 bases between. The CDR3 runs 16 residues. Germline loops: CDR1 MGHRA, CDR2 YSYEKL. This CDR3 is CASSQESNQGNYEQYF. DNA of the CDR3: TGCGCCAGCAGCCAAGAAAGCAATCAGGGAAACTACGAGCAGTACTTC.

The chain joins TRBV7-8 to TRBJ2-7; no reliable D call. The CDR3 extends over 12 amino acids. Germline V gene data show CDR1 as SGHVS and CDR2 as FQNEAQ. Trimming removed 6 bases at V and 2 bases at J, with 8 bases between. Written as DNA, the CDR3 is TGTGCCAGCAGTCAAACTACCTACGAGCAGTACTTC. Translation: CASSQTTYEQYF.

The chain is built from TRBV6-5 and TRBJ2-4; TRBD1 agrees at 9 bases. The CDR3 consists of 13 residues. Germline V CDR1 and CDR2: MNHEY, SVGAGI. J lost 8 bases, V lost 6 bases, and 5 bases had no gene match. In nucleotides, the CDR3 is TGTGCCAGCAGCCCGGGACAGGGATACATTCAGTACTTC. Translating it yields CASSPGQGYIQYF.